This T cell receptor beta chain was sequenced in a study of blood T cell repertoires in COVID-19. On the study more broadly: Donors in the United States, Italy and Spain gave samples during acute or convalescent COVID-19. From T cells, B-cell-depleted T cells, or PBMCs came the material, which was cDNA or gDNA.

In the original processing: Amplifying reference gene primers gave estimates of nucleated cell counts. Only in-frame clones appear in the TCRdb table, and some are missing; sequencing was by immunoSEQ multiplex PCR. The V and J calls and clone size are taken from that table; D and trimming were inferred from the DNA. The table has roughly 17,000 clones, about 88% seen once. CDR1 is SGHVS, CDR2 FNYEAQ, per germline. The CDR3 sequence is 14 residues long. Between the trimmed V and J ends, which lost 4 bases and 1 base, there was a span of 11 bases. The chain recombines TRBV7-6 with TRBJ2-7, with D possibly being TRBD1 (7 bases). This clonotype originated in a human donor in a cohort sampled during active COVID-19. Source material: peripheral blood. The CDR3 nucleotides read TGTGCCAGCAGCTCGCAGGGGGGATCCTACGAGCAGTACTTC. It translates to CASSSQGGSYEQYF.